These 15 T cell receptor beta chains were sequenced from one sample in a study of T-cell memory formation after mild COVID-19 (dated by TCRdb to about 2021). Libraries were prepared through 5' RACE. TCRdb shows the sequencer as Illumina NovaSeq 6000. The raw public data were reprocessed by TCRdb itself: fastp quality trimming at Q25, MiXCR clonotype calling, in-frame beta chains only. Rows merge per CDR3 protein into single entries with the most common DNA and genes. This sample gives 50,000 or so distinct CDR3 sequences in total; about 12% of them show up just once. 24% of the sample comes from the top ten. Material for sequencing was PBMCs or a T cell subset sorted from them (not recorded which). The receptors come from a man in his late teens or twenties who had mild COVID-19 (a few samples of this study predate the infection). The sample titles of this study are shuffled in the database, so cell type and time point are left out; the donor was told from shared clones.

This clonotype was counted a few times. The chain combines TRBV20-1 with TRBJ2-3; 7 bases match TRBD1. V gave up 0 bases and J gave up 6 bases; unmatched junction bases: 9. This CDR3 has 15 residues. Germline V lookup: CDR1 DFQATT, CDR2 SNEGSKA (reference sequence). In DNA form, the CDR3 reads TGCAGTGCTAGAGAGGAGGAGACAGGGCGGGATACGCAGTATTTT. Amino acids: CSAREEETGRDTQYF.

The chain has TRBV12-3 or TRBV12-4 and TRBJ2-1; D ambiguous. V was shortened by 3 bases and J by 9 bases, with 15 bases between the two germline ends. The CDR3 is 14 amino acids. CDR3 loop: CASSFQDLSSEQFF. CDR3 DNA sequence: TGTGCCAGCAGTTTCCAGGACCTTAGCAGTGAGCAGTTCTTC.

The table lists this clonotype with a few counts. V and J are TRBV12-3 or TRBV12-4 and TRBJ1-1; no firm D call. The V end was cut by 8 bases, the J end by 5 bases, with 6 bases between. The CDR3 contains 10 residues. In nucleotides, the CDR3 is TGTGCCAGCCGCATAACTGAAGCTTTCTTT. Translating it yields CASRITEAFF.

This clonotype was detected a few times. DNA of the CDR3: TGTGCCACCAGTGGGGGACAATCCTACAATGAGCAGTTCTTC. This encodes CATSGGQSYNEQFF. The chain is built from TRBV24-1 and TRBJ2-1; D possibly corresponds to TRBD1 (6 bases). V lost 5 bases and J 1 base, leaving 8 bases between the germline ends. This CDR3 is 14 amino acids long. CDR1 and CDR2 (germline): KGHDR, SFDVKD.

For the CDR3, the DNA is TGCGCCAGCAGCCCCAAAGGGGGCTATGGCTACACCTTC. Its protein is CASSPKGGYGYTF. The J gene is TRBJ1-2, the V gene TRBV4-3, with a weak D call TRBD1 (6 bases). The CDR3 spans 13 residues. From germline, CDR1 is LGHNA and CDR2 YSLEER. The germline V and J ends were trimmed by 4 bases and 4 bases, with 10 bases remaining between them.

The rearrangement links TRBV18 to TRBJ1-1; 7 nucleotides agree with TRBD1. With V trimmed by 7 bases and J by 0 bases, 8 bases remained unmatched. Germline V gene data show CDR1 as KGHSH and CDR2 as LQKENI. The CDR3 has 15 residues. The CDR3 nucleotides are TGTGCCAGCTTCCCTCGGACAGGCTTGAACACTGAAGCTTTCTTT. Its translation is CASFPRTGLNTEAFF. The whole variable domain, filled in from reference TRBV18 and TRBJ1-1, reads NAGVMQNPRHLVRRRGQEARLRCSPMKGHSHVYWYRQLPEEGLKFMVYLQKENIIDESGMPKERFSAEFPKEGPSILRIQQVVRGDSAAYFCASFPRTGLNTEAFFGQGTRLTVV.

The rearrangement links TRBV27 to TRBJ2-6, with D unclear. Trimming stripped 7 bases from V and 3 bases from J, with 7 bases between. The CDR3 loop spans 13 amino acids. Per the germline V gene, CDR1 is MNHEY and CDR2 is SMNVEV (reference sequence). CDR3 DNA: TGTGCCAGCAATCCGATTGGGGCCAACGTCCTGACTTTC. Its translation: CASNPIGANVLTF.

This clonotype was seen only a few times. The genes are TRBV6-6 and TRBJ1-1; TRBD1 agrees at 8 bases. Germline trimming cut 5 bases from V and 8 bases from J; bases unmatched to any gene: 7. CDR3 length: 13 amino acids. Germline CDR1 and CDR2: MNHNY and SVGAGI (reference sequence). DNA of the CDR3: TGTGCCAGCAGTCGCGCCGGGACAGGCGAAGCTTTCTTT. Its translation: CASSRAGTGEAFF.

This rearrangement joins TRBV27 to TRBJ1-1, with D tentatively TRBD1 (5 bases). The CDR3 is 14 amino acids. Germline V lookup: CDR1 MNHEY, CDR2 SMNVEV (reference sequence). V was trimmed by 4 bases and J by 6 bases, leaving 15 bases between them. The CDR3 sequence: CASSSPNDRSEAFF. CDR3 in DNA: TGTGCCAGCAGTTCCCCGAATGACAGATCTGAAGCTTTCTTT.

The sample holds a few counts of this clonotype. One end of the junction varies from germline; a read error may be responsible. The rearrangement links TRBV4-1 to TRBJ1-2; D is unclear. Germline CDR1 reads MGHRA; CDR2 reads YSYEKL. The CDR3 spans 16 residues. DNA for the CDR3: TGCGCCAGAAGCCAAGAGCCCTTACCAAAAAGGTATGGCTACACCTTC. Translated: CARSQEPLPKRYGYTF.

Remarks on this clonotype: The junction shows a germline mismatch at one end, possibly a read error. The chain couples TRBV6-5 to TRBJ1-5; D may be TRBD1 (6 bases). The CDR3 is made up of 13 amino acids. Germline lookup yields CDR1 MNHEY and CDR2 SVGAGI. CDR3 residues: CASSYDRNLPQHF. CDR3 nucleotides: TGTGCCAGCAGTTACGACAGGAATCTGCCCCAGCATTTT.

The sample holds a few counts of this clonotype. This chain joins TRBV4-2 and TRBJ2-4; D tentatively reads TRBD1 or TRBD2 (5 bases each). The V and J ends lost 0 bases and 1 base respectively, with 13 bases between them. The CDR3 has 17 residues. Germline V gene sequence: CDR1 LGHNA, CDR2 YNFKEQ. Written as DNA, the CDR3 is TGTGCCAGCAGCCAAGATCTGGCCGGGGCGGCCAAAAACATTCAGTACTTC. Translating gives CASSQDLAGAAKNIQYF.

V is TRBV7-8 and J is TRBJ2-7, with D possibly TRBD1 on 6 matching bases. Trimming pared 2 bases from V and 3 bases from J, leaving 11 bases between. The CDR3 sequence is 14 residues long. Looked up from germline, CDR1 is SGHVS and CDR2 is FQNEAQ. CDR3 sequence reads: CASSLNREIYEQYF. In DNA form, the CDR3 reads TGTGCCAGCAGCTTAAACAGGGAGATCTACGAGCAGTACTTC.

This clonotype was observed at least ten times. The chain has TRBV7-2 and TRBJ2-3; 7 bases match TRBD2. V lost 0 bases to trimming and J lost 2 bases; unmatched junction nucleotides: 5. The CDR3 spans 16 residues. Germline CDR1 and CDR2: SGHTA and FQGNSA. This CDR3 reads CASSLARGDVTDTQYF. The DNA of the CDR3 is TGTGCCAGCAGCTTAGCACGGGGGGATGTCACAGATACGCAGTATTTT.

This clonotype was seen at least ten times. CDR3 in DNA: TGTGCCAGCAGCTCCACCAGCAGTGGGAATACGCAGTATTTT. This translates into CASSSTSSGNTQYF. The V and J genes are TRBV12-3 or TRBV12-4 and TRBJ2-3; no clear D. This CDR3 region has 14 residues. Trimming shortened V by 6 bases and J by 7 bases, and 17 bases separated the two germline ends.